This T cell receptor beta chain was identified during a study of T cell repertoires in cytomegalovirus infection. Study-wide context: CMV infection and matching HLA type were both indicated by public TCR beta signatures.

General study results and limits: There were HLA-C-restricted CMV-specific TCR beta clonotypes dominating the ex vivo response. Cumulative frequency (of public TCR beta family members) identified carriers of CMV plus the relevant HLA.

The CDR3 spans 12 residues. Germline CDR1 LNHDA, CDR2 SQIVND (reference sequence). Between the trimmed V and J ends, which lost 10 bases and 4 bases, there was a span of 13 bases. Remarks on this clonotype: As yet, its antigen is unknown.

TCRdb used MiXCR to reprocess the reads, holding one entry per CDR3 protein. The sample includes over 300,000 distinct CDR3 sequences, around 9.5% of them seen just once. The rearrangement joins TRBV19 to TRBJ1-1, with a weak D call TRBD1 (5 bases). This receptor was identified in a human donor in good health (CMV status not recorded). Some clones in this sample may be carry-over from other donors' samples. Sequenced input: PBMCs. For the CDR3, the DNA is TGTGCCACCCAAGTGGGGGTCACTGAAGCTTTCTTT. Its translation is CATQVGVTEAFF.